Below, 28 T cell receptor beta chains from the same sample are listed, as sequenced in a study of cytomegalovirus exposure and HLA in healthy donors (dated by TCRdb to 2016 to 2017). Library generation was performed with the immunoSEQ multiplex PCR assay. This immuneACCESS table, as held by TCRdb, lists in-frame sequences with V and J called but not all clones. Of the missing ones, under half trace to an unresolved V gene in checked studies; the others have no known cause. Across this sample there are 140,000 or so clones, with approximately 90% seen only once. The ten largest clones take up about 6.4% of the sample. Sample: PBMCs. Receptors were obtained from a woman aged 25 to 45 in good health and CMV-seropositive.

The gene calls are TRBV5-4 and TRBJ1-4; the D gene is possibly TRBD1 (6 bases). V was cut by 1 base and J by 8 bases, with 12 bases left in between. Per the germline V gene, CDR1 is SGHNT and CDR2 is YYREEE (reference sequence). This CDR3 is built from 14 residues. DNA of the CDR3: TGTGCCAGCAGCTTGCGGGGGGCTGGAGAAAAACTGTTTTTT. It encodes CASSLRGAGEKLFF.

This clone was seen only once. In DNA form, the CDR3 reads TGTGCCAGCAGCAGTAGGAGACTAGCGATAACCTACGAGCAGTACTTC. This codes for CASSSRRLAITYEQYF. J is TRBJ2-7 and V is TRBV7-2; 8 bases are shared with TRBD2. This CDR3 has 16 residues. CDR1 SGHTA and CDR2 FQGNSA come from the germline V gene. The V gene end was trimmed by 5 bases and the J gene end by 2 bases; junction bases not matched to a gene: 11.

This clone was seen a handful of times. The chain carries TRBV5-4 and TRBJ2-3, with 8 bases that match TRBD1. The CDR3 has 16 residues. Germline assignment: CDR1 SGHNT and CDR2 YYREEE (reference sequence). V was pared by 1 base and J by 1 base, with 5 bases of the junction left unmatched. CDR3 DNA sequence: TGTGCCAGCAGCTTGTTCGTGACAGGGGGCACAGATACGCAGTATTTT. It is translated as CASSLFVTGGTDTQYF.

V is TRBV28 and J is TRBJ2-7; 8 bases are shared with TRBD1. With 4 bases clipped from V and 2 bases from J, the junction kept 10 bases outside the gene matches. There are 16 residues in the CDR3. Germline CDR1 MDHEN, CDR2 SYDVKM. CDR3: CASSSPRDRLTYEQYF. The CDR3 DNA is TGTGCCAGCAGTTCCCCCCGGGACAGGTTAACCTACGAGCAGTACTTC.

This clone has just one count. The gene calls are TRBV5-4 and TRBJ2-2; weak D call: TRBD1 (6 bases). The CDR3 length is 16 residues. Germline V lookup: CDR1 SGHNT, CDR2 YYREEE (reference sequence). The V and J ends lost 2 bases and 2 bases respectively, with 13 bases between them. CDR3 nucleotides: TGTGCCAGCAGCTTAATGGGGACAAGAAACACCGGGGAGCTGTTTTTT. This translates into CASSLMGTRNTGELFF.

This rearrangement joins TRBV6-5 to TRBJ2-5; weak D call: TRBD1 (6 bases). The CDR3 totals 16 residues. Between the trimmed V and J ends, which lost 0 bases and 7 bases, there was a span of 18 bases. Germline V gives CDR1 MNHEY, CDR2 SVGAGI. The CDR3, as DNA: TGTGCCAGCAGTTACTCAATCAGGGGTCAGCGTCGGACCCAGTACTTC. Encoded protein: CASSYSIRGQRRTQYF.

The chain joins TRBV5-1 to TRBJ1-2; no clear D. Trimming shortened V by 4 bases and J by 7 bases, and 20 bases separated the two germline ends. CDR3 length equals 15 residues. Germline values: CDR1 SGHRS, CDR2 YFSETQ. CDR3 sequence: CASSPYNREGGGYTF. The CDR3 nucleotides read TGCGCCAGCAGCCCTTATAATCGGGAAGGCGGTGGCTACACCTTC.

The chain is built from TRBV7-8 and TRBJ2-2, with 9 bases that match TRBD2. The CDR3 length is 17 residues. CDR1 is SGHVS, CDR2 FQNEAQ, per germline. Trimming removed 2 bases from V and 7 bases from J; junction bases left unmatched: 11. This chain's CDR3 is CASSLRGSGRSIGELFF. For the CDR3, the DNA is TGTGCCAGCAGCTTAAGGGGTAGCGGGAGATCGATCGGGGAGCTGTTTTTT.

This sequence joins TRBV10-3 and TRBJ2-7; tentative D call: TRBD2 (6 bases). V lost 10 bases to trimming and J lost 3 bases, with 19 bases between them. This CDR3 spans 14 amino acids. Germline CDR1 reads ENHRY; CDR2 reads SYGVKD. This chain's CDR3 is CATEEAEGNYEQYF. The CDR3 DNA is TGTGCCACCGAAGAGGCGGAGGGTAACTACGAGCAGTACTTC.

The chain joins TRBV29-1 to TRBJ2-5, with TRBD2 identical over 10 bases. CDR3 length equals 16 residues. Germline V gene lookup returns CDR1 SQVTM and CDR2 ANQGSEA. J was trimmed by 4 bases and V by 4 bases; bases with no gene match: 12. This CDR3 is CSVVRLAGVRGETQYF. CDR3 bases: TGCAGCGTTGTTCGTCTAGCGGGGGTCCGGGGAGAGACCCAGTACTTC.

The CDR3 sequence is CASSLATGDYNEQFF. The CDR3 nucleotides are TGTGCCAGCAGCTTAGCAACAGGGGATTACAATGAGCAGTTCTTC. The genes are TRBV7-6 and TRBJ2-1, with TRBD1 matching over 7 bases. With 0 bases clipped from V and 4 bases from J, the junction kept 3 bases outside the gene matches. The V gene's germline CDR1 is SGHVS and CDR2 FNYEAQ. The CDR3 has 15 amino acids.

The J gene is TRBJ1-4, the V gene TRBV7-9; D gene uncertain. This CDR3 has 14 residues. V gave up 4 bases and J gave up 2 bases, with 8 bases separating them. Germline V gene data show CDR1 as SEHNR and CDR2 as FQNEAQ (reference sequence). CDR3 residues: CASSSEGTNEKLFF. Written as DNA, the CDR3 is TGTGCCAGCAGCTCAGAGGGTACTAATGAAAAACTGTTTTTT.

The chain joins TRBV7-8 to TRBJ2-3, with TRBD1 identical over 10 bases. Germline CDR1 is SGHVS and CDR2 is FQNEAQ. The CDR3 sequence is 14 residues long. Trimming at V came to 5 bases and at J to 4 bases, leaving 3 bases not matched to a gene. As DNA, the CDR3 is TGTGCCAGCAGCCTAGGGACAGGGGCAGATACGCAGTATTTT. Its protein is CASSLGTGADTQYF.

The chain carries TRBV5-1 and TRBJ1-3; 9 bases agree with TRBD1. With V trimmed by 2 bases and J by 7 bases, 7 bases remained unmatched. This CDR3 comprises 15 residues. CDR1 SGHRS and CDR2 YFSETQ come from the germline V gene. In DNA form, the CDR3 reads TGCGCCAGCAGCTTACGGACAGGGGAGGCCAACACCATATATTTT. This sequence encodes CASSLRTGEANTIYF.

The rearrangement joins TRBV10-3 to TRBJ2-7, with a tentative D call TRBD2 (6 bases). Per germline, CDR1 ENHRY and CDR2 SYGVKD. This CDR3 has 15 residues. V was shortened by 3 bases and J by 2 bases, with 14 bases between the two germline ends. The chain's CDR3 is CAISEAGTLPYEQYF. The CDR3 bases are TGTGCCATCAGTGAAGCAGGGACTCTACCCTACGAGCAGTACTTC.

The chain employs TRBV6-5 and TRBJ2-7, with TRBD2 identical over 9 bases. Germline V gene data show CDR1 as MNHEY and CDR2 as SVGAGI. CDR3 length equals 14 residues. The trim removed 6 bases at V and 2 bases at J, leaving 5 bases unmatched. The CDR3 DNA reads TGTGCCAGCAGGAGGACTAGCGTGACCTACGAGCAGTACTTC. Protein: CASRRTSVTYEQYF.

The V gene is TRBV6-6, the J gene TRBJ2-1; TRBD2 agrees at 8 bases. The germline V gene encodes CDR1 MNHNY and CDR2 SVGAGI (reference sequence). The CDR3 is 12 residues long. With V trimmed by 10 bases and J by 8 bases, 7 bases remained unmatched. CDR3 DNA: TGTGCCACCCGGACTAGCAGGCATGAGCAGTTCTTC. Residues: CATRTSRHEQFF.

A remark on this clone: The same CDR3 arises from other DNA sequences in this sample as well. The V gene is TRBV27, the J gene TRBJ1-5, with TRBD1 matching over 8 bases. Germline CDR1 and CDR2: MNHEY and SMNVEV (reference sequence). The V and J ends lost 6 bases and 2 bases, in that order; junction bases with no gene match: 6. This CDR3 spans 15 amino acids. CDR3 residues: CASSPTGDGNQPQHF. The DNA for the CDR3 is TGTGCCAGCAGCCCGACAGGGGATGGCAATCAGCCCCAGCATTTT.

The chain recombines TRBV28 with TRBJ1-2, with 7 bases identical to TRBD1. There are 13 residues in the CDR3. Germline CDR1 is MDHEN and CDR2 is SYDVKM. With 9 bases clipped from V and 8 bases from J, the junction kept 12 bases outside the gene matches. This CDR3 reads CASMQGDNWGYTF. In DNA, the CDR3 is TGTGCCAGTATGCAGGGGGATAATTGGGGCTACACCTTC.

A single count supports this clone. The CDR3 here is CASMPLGLASGGDEQFF. As DNA, the CDR3 is TGTGCCAGCATGCCCCTGGGGTTGGCTAGCGGGGGAGATGAGCAGTTCTTC. The chain has TRBV2 and TRBJ2-1, with TRBD2 matching over 10 bases. The junction had 17 bases not matched to a gene; V was cut back by 7 bases and J by 8 bases. CDR3 length: 17 amino acids. The V gene's germline CDR1 is SNHLY and CDR2 FYNNEI.

The chain's CDR3 is CATSRADEQYF. CDR3 nucleotides: TGTGCCACCAGCAGAGCGGACGAGCAGTACTTC. The chain carries TRBV15 and TRBJ2-7; D is undetermined. The CDR3 spans 11 residues. V was shortened by 1 base and J by 5 bases, with 3 bases between the two germline ends. Germline values: CDR1 LNHNV, CDR2 YYDKDF (reference sequence).

The chain couples TRBV9 to TRBJ1-2; 8 bases map to TRBD1. The CDR3 has 16 amino acids. J was trimmed by 7 bases and V by 5 bases; bases with no gene match: 16. Germline loops: CDR1 SGDLS, CDR2 YYNGEE. The CDR3 loop is CASSTTDRGALGGYTF. As DNA, the CDR3 is TGTGCCAGCAGTACTACCGACAGGGGCGCTCTCGGTGGCTACACCTTC.

The chain couples TRBV14 to TRBJ2-3; 11 bases are a match to TRBD1. Trimming at V came to 5 bases and at J to 2 bases, leaving 6 bases not matched to a gene. CDR1 SGHDN and CDR2 FVKESK come from the germline V gene. The CDR3 sequence is 16 residues long. The CDR3 DNA follows: TGTGCCAGCAGCTCTCGGGACAGGGGGTACACAGATACGCAGTATTTT. Protein: CASSSRDRGYTDTQYF.

This chain links TRBV6-5 with TRBJ1-6; D is undetermined. The length of the CDR3 is 14 residues. CDR1 is MNHEY and CDR2 is SVGAGI in the germline V gene. V gave up 5 bases and J gave up 7 bases, with 12 bases separating them. CDR3 DNA sequence: TGTGCCAGCAGTCCTACTCGGCGGAATTCACCCCTCCACTTT. Its translation is CASSPTRRNSPLHF.

V gene TRBV11-2 combines with J gene TRBJ2-7, with 9 bases matching TRBD1. V was clipped by 6 bases and J by 3 bases; unmatched bases: 6. Germline V gene sequence: CDR1 SGHAT, CDR2 FQNNGV. CDR3 length: 14 amino acids. CDR3 sequence (DNA): TGTGCCAGCAGTAAAAGGACAGGGGTCTACGAGCAGTACTTC. Protein: CASSKRTGVYEQYF.

The rearrangement joins TRBV6-5 to TRBJ1-2; D not certain. CDR3 length: 13 amino acids. V was clipped by 3 bases and J by 8 bases, with 13 bases between them. CDR1 is MNHEY, CDR2 SVGAGI, per germline. CDR3: CASSYRGMGGYTF. CDR3 bases: TGTGCCAGCAGTTATCGAGGGATGGGGGGCTACACCTTC.

CDR3 sequence: CASSWSGGASYEQYF. Here the CDR3 DNA reads TGTGCCAGCAGCTGGAGCGGGGGGGCCTCCTACGAGCAGTACTTC. The rearrangement links TRBV5-6 to TRBJ2-7; 10 positions agree with TRBD2. The CDR3 extends over 15 amino acids. The junction had 3 bases not matched to a gene; V was cut back by 3 bases and J by 0 bases. CDR1 SGHDT and CDR2 YYEEEE come from the germline V gene. The entire variable domain, with the rest obtained from reference TRBV5-6 and TRBJ2-7, is as follows: DAGVTQSPTHLIKTRGQQVTLRCSPKSGHDTVSWYQQALGQGPQFIFQYYEEEERQRGNFPDRFSGHQFPNYSSELNVNALLLGDSALYLCASSWSGGASYEQYFGPGTRLTVT.

This rearrangement joins TRBV1 to TRBJ2-3; TRBD2 reflects the table's D call only, with no check against the DNA. TRBV1 is labeled a pseudogene. The CDR3 sequence is 19 residues long. The CDR3 reads CTSSQLRSPTGGRHDTQYF. The CDR3 nucleotides read TGCACCAGCAGCCAATTACGGTCCCCCACGGGGGGGAGACACGATACGCAGTATTTT.